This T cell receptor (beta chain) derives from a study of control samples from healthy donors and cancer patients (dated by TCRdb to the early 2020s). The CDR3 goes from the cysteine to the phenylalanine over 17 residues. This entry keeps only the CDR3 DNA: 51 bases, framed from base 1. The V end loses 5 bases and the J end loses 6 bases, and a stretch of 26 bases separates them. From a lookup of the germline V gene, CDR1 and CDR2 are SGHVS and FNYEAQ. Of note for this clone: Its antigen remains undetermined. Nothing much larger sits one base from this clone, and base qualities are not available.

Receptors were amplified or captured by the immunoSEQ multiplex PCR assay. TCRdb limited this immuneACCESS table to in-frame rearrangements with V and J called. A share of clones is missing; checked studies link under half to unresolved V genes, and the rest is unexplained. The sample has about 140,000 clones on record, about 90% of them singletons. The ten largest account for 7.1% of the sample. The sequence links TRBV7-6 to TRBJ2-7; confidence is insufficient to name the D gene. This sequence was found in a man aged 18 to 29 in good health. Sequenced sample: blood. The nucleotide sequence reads TGTGCCAGCAGCCCCCCCCAGGACGGAAGCGTAGGAGCCGAGCAGTACTTC. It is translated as CASSPPQDGSVGAEQYF.